This passage covers 23 T cell receptor beta chains from one sample sequenced in a study of CD8 T cells in ankylosing spondylitis. TCRdb re-derived calls from the 5' RACE reads in MiXCR, one entry per CDR3 protein. The sample shows about 340,000 distinct CDR3 sequences, approximately 22% of them seen only once. What was sequenced was blood, either unsorted or a sorted T cell fraction (not recorded which). These receptors were collected from a male donor with ankylosing spondylitis or in good health (not recorded which).

This clonotype was found a few times. CDR3 sequence (DNA): TGTGCCAGCAGCCCCGGGCTGGGACAGGGGAGGTACGAGCAGTACTTC. It codes for CASSPGLGQGRYEQYF. The chain recombines TRBV7-9 with TRBJ2-7; 10 bases map to TRBD1. Per germline, CDR1 SEHNR and CDR2 FQNEAQ (reference sequence). J lost 4 bases, V lost 5 bases, and 11 bases had no gene match. The CDR3 sequence is 16 residues long.

A few counts support this clonotype. This chain links TRBV27 with TRBJ2-3, with TRBD2 as a possible D gene (5 bases). The CDR3 runs to 15 residues. Germline V gene lookup returns CDR1 MNHEY and CDR2 SMNVEV (reference sequence). Trimming pared 0 bases from V and 2 bases from J, leaving 9 bases between. In DNA form, the CDR3 reads TGTGCCAGCAGTTTATCGTCCGGGGACACAGATACGCAGTATTTT. It specifies CASSLSSGDTDTQYF.

The J gene is TRBJ2-7, the V gene TRBV18; either TRBD1 or TRBD2 may fit D (5 bases each). Trimming cost V 4 bases and J 4 bases, with 11 bases left between them. The CDR3 sequence is 13 residues long. In germline, CDR1 is KGHSH, CDR2 LQKENI. The CDR3, as DNA: TGTGCCAGCTCACGGGACGGCGCTTACGAGCAGTACTTC. It codes for CASSRDGAYEQYF. Full variable domain (rest looked up from reference TRBV18 and TRBJ2-7): NAGVMQNPRHLVRRRGQEARLRCSPMKGHSHVYWYRQLPEEGLKFMVYLQKENIIDESGMPKERFSAEFPKEGPSILRIQQVVRGDSAAYFCASSRDGAYEQYFGPGTRLTVT.

CDR3 amino acids: CASRTSTDTQYF. In nucleotides, the CDR3 is TGTGCCAGCAGGACTAGCACAGATACGCAGTATTTT. V is TRBV12-3 or TRBV12-4 and J is TRBJ2-3; D is unresolved. CDR3 length equals 12 residues. The V end lost 6 bases, the J end lost 0 bases, and 4 bases lay between the germline ends.

As regards this clonotype: The junction shows a germline mismatch at one end, possibly a read error. The chain joins TRBV3-1 to TRBJ2-1, with D possibly being TRBD2 (7 bases). The germline CDR1 and CDR2 sequences are LGHDT and YNNKEL (reference sequence). This CDR3 is 17 amino acids long. This CDR3 reads CACSFLAGAKRYNEQFF. In DNA form, the CDR3 reads TGTGCCTGCAGTTTCTTGGCGGGGGCGAAGAGGTACAATGAGCAGTTCTTC.

The chain recombines TRBV6-5 with TRBJ2-1, with TRBD1 identical over 8 bases. With V trimmed by 1 base and J by 9 bases, 11 bases remained unmatched. This CDR3 is 16 amino acids long. CDR1 is MNHEY, CDR2 SVGAGI, per germline. The CDR3 DNA is TGTGCCAGCAGTTACTTAATTCTCCCAGGGGGCTTTGAGCAGTTCTTC. Encoded protein: CASSYLILPGGFEQFF.

This clonotype was seen a handful of times. The chain employs TRBV20-1 and TRBJ1-2, with 7 bases matching TRBD1. The germline gives CDR1 DFQATT, CDR2 SNEGSKA (reference sequence). The CDR3 is made up of 13 amino acids. V was pared by 3 bases and J by 3 bases, with 4 bases of the junction left unmatched. This chain's CDR3 is CSASDTGDYGYTF. CDR3 DNA: TGCAGTGCTAGTGATACAGGGGACTATGGCTACACCTTC.

This chain joins TRBV12-3 or TRBV12-4 and TRBJ2-1, with 9 bases identical to TRBD2. The CDR3 is 15 residues long. Trimming removed 2 bases from V and 6 bases from J; junction bases left unmatched: 5. The CDR3 region is CASSLWRGGSNEQFF. CDR3 DNA sequence: TGTGCCAGCAGTTTATGGCGGGGGGGCTCCAATGAGCAGTTCTTC.

The J gene is TRBJ2-7, the V gene TRBV9; D gene unclear. Trimming removed 3 bases from V and 2 bases from J, with 9 bases in between. The CDR3 length is 13 residues. Germline V gives CDR1 SGDLS, CDR2 YYNGEE. The CDR3 loop reads CASSADGTYEQYF. The CDR3 nucleotides are TGTGCCAGCAGCGCAGACGGAACCTACGAGCAGTACTTC.

The V gene is TRBV10-2, the J gene TRBJ2-2, with TRBD1 matching over 8 bases. Germline lookup yields CDR1 WSHSY and CDR2 SAAADI. V trimming: 4 bases; J trimming: 3 bases; junction bases outside the gene matches: 16. This CDR3 has 19 amino acids. The CDR3 protein is CASSVGQGAGPSDTGELFF. The CDR3, as DNA: TGCGCCAGCAGTGTGGGTCAGGGGGCCGGGCCTTCGGACACCGGGGAGCTGTTTTTT.

This rearrangement joins TRBV7-9 to TRBJ2-1; 14 nucleotides match TRBD2. The length of the CDR3 is 16 residues. V gave up 5 bases and J gave up 5 bases; unmatched junction bases: 5. Germline V gene lookup returns CDR1 SEHNR and CDR2 FQNEAQ (reference sequence). The CDR3 nucleotides are TGTGCCAGCAGCCCTCGGACTAGCGGGGGGAACAATGAGCAGTTCTTC. This translates into CASSPRTSGGNNEQFF.

The chain is built from TRBV3-1 and TRBJ2-5; D is undetermined. CDR3 length equals 14 residues. Germline V gene lookup returns CDR1 LGHDT and CDR2 YNNKEL (reference sequence). V lost 1 base to trimming and J lost 0 bases, with 6 bases between them. CDR3 nucleotide sequence: TGTGCCAGCAGCCAAGGGGCCAACCAAGAGACCCAGTACTTC. Its protein product is CASSQGANQETQYF.

This sequence joins TRBV14 and TRBJ2-5; D is unresolved. Trimming shortened V by 0 bases and J by 1 base, and 12 bases separated the two germline ends. The CDR3 has 16 amino acids. Germline V CDR1 and CDR2: SGHDN, FVKESK. CDR3 region: CASSQDEVLPQETQYF. CDR3 nucleotide sequence: TGTGCCAGCAGCCAAGATGAAGTGCTTCCCCAAGAGACCCAGTACTTC.

This clonotype occurred many times. The CDR3 sequence: CASSLGPTYEQYF. The CDR3, as DNA: TGTGCCAGCAGCTTAGGCCCGACCTACGAGCAGTACTTC. The chain joins TRBV11-2 to TRBJ2-7; D uncertain. This CDR3 is 13 amino acids long. Trimming cost V 1 base and J 2 bases, with 6 bases left between them. In germline, CDR1 is SGHAT, CDR2 FQNNGV.

V usage is TRBV20-1 and J usage is TRBJ2-7; possibly TRBD1 or TRBD2 for D (5 bases each). Trimming stripped 3 bases from V and 2 bases from J, with 14 bases between. The CDR3 sequence is 14 residues long. Germline values: CDR1 DFQATT, CDR2 SNEGSKA (reference sequence). As DNA, the CDR3 is TGCAGTGCTAGTTCTCTGGGACGGACCTACGAGCAGTACTTC. Residues: CSASSLGRTYEQYF.

The chain joins TRBV5-1 to TRBJ1-1; TRBD1 aligns across 8 bases. Germline-derived CDR1 and CDR2 are SGHRS and YFSETQ. The V gene end was trimmed by 0 bases and the J gene end by 4 bases; junction bases not matched to a gene: 14. The CDR3 is 18 amino acids. In DNA form, the CDR3 reads TGCGCCAGCAGCTTGGGCCCCGGACAGGGTGATCTGGGCACTGAAGCTTTCTTT. Encoded protein: CASSLGPGQGDLGTEAFF.

This sequence joins TRBV4-1 and TRBJ2-3; D is ambiguous. From germline, CDR1 is MGHRA and CDR2 YSYEKL. The CDR3 contains 12 residues. V lost 3 bases and J 7 bases, leaving 8 bases between the germline ends. The CDR3 DNA reads as TGCGCCAGCAGCCAGGGTGGGCATACGCAGTATTTT. Amino acid sequence: CASSQGGHTQYF.

There are a few counts of this clonotype. The rearrangement links TRBV9 to TRBJ2-1, with D maybe TRBD2 (6 bases). The CDR3 contains 13 residues. Trimming shortened V by 0 bases and J by 10 bases, and 11 bases separated the two germline ends. The V gene's germline CDR1 is SGDLS and CDR2 YYNGEE. This chain's CDR3 is CASSVEEGWEQFF. CDR3 nucleotide sequence: TGTGCCAGCAGCGTAGAGGAGGGTTGGGAGCAGTTCTTC.

This clonotype was counted only a few times. The chain joins TRBV2 to TRBJ2-2, with D possibly matching TRBD2 (6 bases). V was clipped by 7 bases and J by 4 bases, with 13 bases between them. From germline, CDR1 is SNHLY and CDR2 FYNNEI. This CDR3 is built from 14 residues. CDR3 sequence (DNA): TGTGCCAGCATTGAGGTTAGCGGCACCGGGGAGCTGTTTTTT. Translated: CASIEVSGTGELFF.

In its sample, this clonotype was seen a few times. The rearrangement joins TRBV7-9 to TRBJ2-5; TRBD1 aligns across 11 bases. V lost 5 bases to trimming and J lost 2 bases; unmatched junction nucleotides: 7. This CDR3 has 16 residues. CDR1 SEHNR and CDR2 FQNEAQ come from the germline V gene (reference sequence). This CDR3 reads CASSPPGTGGQETQYF. The CDR3 coding sequence is TGTGCCAGCAGCCCCCCCGGGACAGGGGGACAAGAGACCCAGTACTTC. Filled out from reference TRBV7-9 and TRBJ2-5, the complete variable domain reads DTGVSQNPRHKITKRGQNVTFRCDPISEHNRLYWYRQTLGQGPEFLTYFQNEAQLEKSRLLSDRFSAERPKGSFSTLEIQRTEQGDSAMYLCASSPPGTGGQETQYFGPGTRLLVL.

This clonotype was seen ten or more times. The chain has TRBV5-6 and TRBJ2-7; D is possibly TRBD1 (6 bases). V dropped 4 bases and J dropped 2 bases, with 10 bases sitting between them. Germline assignment: CDR1 SGHDT and CDR2 YYEEEE. This CDR3 comprises 13 residues. The CDR3 sequence: CASSRRQAYEQYF. The CDR3 nucleotides read TGTGCCAGCAGCCGCCGACAGGCCTACGAGCAGTACTTC.

This clonotype was seen a handful of times. V is TRBV20-1 and J is TRBJ2-5; 7 nucleotides line up with TRBD2. The junction had 5 bases not matched to a gene; V was cut back by 4 bases and J by 3 bases. CDR1 DFQATT and CDR2 SNEGSKA come from the germline V gene (reference sequence). This CDR3 has 13 residues. CDR3 in amino acids: CSAIGAGEETQYF. DNA for the CDR3: TGCAGTGCTATTGGTGCGGGGGAAGAGACCCAGTACTTC.

The V call is TRBV12-3 or TRBV12-4, the J call TRBJ2-5; possibly TRBD1 for D (6 bases). This CDR3 is 15 amino acids long. Trimming pared 3 bases from V and 2 bases from J, leaving 13 bases between. The CDR3 bases are TGTGCCAGCAGTTTTCCCGGACAGCCGCAAGAGACCCAGTACTTC. Translation gives CASSFPGQPQETQYF.